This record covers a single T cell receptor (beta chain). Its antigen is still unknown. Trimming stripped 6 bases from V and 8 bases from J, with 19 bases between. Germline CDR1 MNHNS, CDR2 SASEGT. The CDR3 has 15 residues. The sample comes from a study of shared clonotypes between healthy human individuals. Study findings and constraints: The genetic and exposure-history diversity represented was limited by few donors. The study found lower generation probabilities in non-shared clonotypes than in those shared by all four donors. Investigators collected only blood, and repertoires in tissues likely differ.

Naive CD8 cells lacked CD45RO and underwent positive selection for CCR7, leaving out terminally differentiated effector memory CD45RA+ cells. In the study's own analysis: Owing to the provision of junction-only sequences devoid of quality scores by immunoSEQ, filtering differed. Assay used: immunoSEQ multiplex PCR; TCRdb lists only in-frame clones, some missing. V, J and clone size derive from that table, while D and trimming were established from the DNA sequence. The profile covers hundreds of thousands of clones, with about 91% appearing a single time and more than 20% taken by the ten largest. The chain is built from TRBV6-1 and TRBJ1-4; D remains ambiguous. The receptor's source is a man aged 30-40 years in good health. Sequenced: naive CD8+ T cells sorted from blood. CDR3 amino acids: CASSASWGLGEKLFF. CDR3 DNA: TGTGCCAGCAGCGCCTCGTGGGGTTTAGGGGAAAAACTGTTTTTT.